This T cell receptor (beta chain) was observed in a study of OX40 agonist ivuxolimab in advanced cancers. Sequencing used immunoSEQ multiplex PCR; TCRdb keeps in-frame clones, though not all of them. Of 3,300 or so clones detected, more than 60% appear once; the ten largest clones hold approximately 85%. The V and J ends lost 0 bases and 4 bases respectively, with 10 bases between them. Germline V lookup: CDR1 SEHNR, CDR2 FQNEAQ (reference sequence). The CDR3 runs 15 residues. The chain couples TRBV7-9 to TRBJ2-1, with D uncertain. The sequences come from CD4+ or CD8+ T cells sorted from blood, collected in a trial of the OX40 agonist ivuxolimab. This receptor was obtained from an adult with an advanced solid tumor such as melanoma, head and neck, liver or kidney cancer. As DNA, the CDR3 is TGTGCCAGCAGCTTAGCTAAGGGTCCTTACAATGAGCAGTTCTTC. Protein: CASSLAKGPYNEQFF.